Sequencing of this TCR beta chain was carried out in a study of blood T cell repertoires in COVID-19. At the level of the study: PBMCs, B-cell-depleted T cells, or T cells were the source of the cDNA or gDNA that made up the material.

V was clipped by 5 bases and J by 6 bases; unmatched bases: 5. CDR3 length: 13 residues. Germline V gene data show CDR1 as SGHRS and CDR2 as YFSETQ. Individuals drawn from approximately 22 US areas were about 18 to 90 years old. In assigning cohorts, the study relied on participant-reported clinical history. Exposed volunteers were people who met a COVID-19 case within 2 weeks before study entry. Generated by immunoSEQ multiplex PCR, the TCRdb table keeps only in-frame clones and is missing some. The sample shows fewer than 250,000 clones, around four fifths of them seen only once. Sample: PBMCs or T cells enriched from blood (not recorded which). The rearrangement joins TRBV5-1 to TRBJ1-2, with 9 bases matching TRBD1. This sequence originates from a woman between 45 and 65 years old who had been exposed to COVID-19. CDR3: CASRRDRDHGYTF. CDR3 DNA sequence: TGCGCCAGCAGGAGGGACAGGGACCATGGCTACACCTTC.